This entry concerns a single T cell receptor (beta chain). What it binds is not known. The record originates from a study of T-cell reconstitution after alpha-beta-depleted transplantation in children. Findings of the study overall: Elevated TCRbeta diversity at day 60 was traced, in some patients, to surviving recipient T cells and thymic progenitors.

The germline CDR1 and CDR2 sequences are SGHVS and FQNEAQ. The CDR3 runs 14 residues. The ends were cut back, 2 bases at V and 0 bases at J, with 6 bases in the middle. Construction of the TCRbeta library involved unique molecular identifiers. TCRdb ran MiXCR on the PCR reads and lists one entry per CDR3 protein. The table lists about 400,000 distinct CDR3 sequences, about a sixth of them singletons. Source: PBMCs, mostly from graft donor cells, taken 360 days after TCRalphabeta/CD19-depleted stem cell transplant. The rearrangement uses TRBV7-8 and TRBJ2-3, with unresolved D. This receptor was identified in a boy under three years old who had a stem cell transplant for Wiskott-Aldrich syndrome, so the T cells may come from the graft donor. The CDR3 coding sequence is TGTGCCAGCAGCTTAAGTCCGAGCACAGATACGCAGTATTTT. Amino acids: CASSLSPSTDTQYF.